The clone carrying this T cell receptor beta chain was picked up one time. What it binds is unknown. With each sample, at least 5 micrograms of total RNA were extracted. It was with a sample-barcoded 5' primer and a J-beta primer mix that a second PCR of roughly 7 to 12 cycles was run. Using its own MiXCR run on the 5' RACE reads, TCRdb lists one record per CDR3 protein. Among around 800,000 distinct CDR3 sequences, 62% were seen once, and the ten largest hold around a quarter. The data belong to a study of blood T cells in healthy people across ages. Findings of the study overall: There was no known CMV status for donors, so expanded clonotype changes were possibly confounded. Among T cells, TCR beta diversity per million cells dropped roughly linearly as age rose.

Between the trimmed V and J ends, which lost 4 bases and 3 bases, there was a span of 21 bases. CDR1 and CDR2 (germline): SGHAT, FQDESV (reference sequence). The CDR3 has 18 residues. This clonotype was obtained from a man aged 25-45 years in good health. Specimen: blood. The gene calls are TRBV11-1 and TRBJ2-2; D gene unclear. The CDR3 is CASSSIFRGPEDTGELFF. The CDR3 DNA follows: TGTGCCAGCAGCTCCATCTTCAGAGGACCGGAAGACACCGGGGAGCTGTTTTTT.